The rows below give T cell receptor beta chains drawn from one sample of a study of CD4 T cell repertoires in COVID-19. Clones were sequenced by immunoSEQ multiplex PCR, and TCRdb holds only the in-frame ones, with some missing. Of 70,000 to 95,000 clones in the sample, 83% were seen once. Material: CD4+ T cells from peripheral blood, obtained after recovery from COVID-19. These receptor sequences come from a human donor who had COVID-19. Each CDR3 is given with its conserved first and last residue. D genes are given only for firm matches. Some rows mark clone size as missing; the rest say once, few, many or name a class of expanded clone.

TRBJ1-4 | once | - | TRBV6-5 | CASSYSLNEKLFF | TGTGCCAGCAGTTACTCCTTGAATGAAAAACTGTTTTTT
TRBJ1-2 | - | - | TRBV18 | CASSPSGENYGYTF | TGTGCCAGCTCACCCTCAGGGGAGAACTATGGCTACACCTTC
TRBJ1-2 | - | - | TRBV10-1 | CASSPGRLGGYTF | TGCGCCAGCAGTCCGGGACGTCTCGGGGGCTACACCTTC
TRBJ1-2 | - | - | TRBV10-3 | CAISEQTYGYTF | TGTGCCATCAGTGAACAGACCTATGGCTACACCTTC
TRBJ2-7 | - | TRBD1 | TRBV7-2 | CASSQGDRPYEQYF | TGTGCCAGCAGCCAAGGGGACAGACCTTACGAGCAGTACTTC
TRBJ2-7 | - | - | TRBV5-4 | CASSLGGQHISYEQYF | TGTGCCAGCAGCTTGGGGGGCCAGCATATCTCCTACGAGCAGTACTTC
TRBJ2-1 | - | TRBD2 | TRBV11-2 | CASSPLGAGVRNEQFF | TGTGCCAGCAGCCCCCTTGGAGCGGGGGTTAGGAATGAGCAGTTCTTC
TRBJ2-1 | - | TRBD2 | TRBV7-3 | CASSSPGLAGVLLNEQFF | TGTGCCAGCAGCTCCCCGGGACTAGCGGGGGTCCTACTCAATGAGCAGTTCTTC
TRBJ2-1 | - | - | TRBV5-4 | CASSLGGELGKSEFF | TGTGCCAGCAGCTTGGGGGGCGAATTAGGTAAATCGGAGTTCTTC
TRBJ1-2 | - | - | TRBV13 | CASSLYRDRAGGFGYTF | TGTGCCAGCAGCTTATACAGGGACCGGGCTGGGGGGTTTGGCTACACCTTC
TRBJ1-3 | once | - | TRBV18 | CASSAPGHSSGNTIYF | TGTGCCAGCTCAGCGCCGGGACACAGCTCTGGAAACACCATATATTTT
TRBJ2-5 | - | - | TRBV7-9 | CASSRGTDMQETQYF | TGTGCCAGCAGTCGCGGGACAGATATGCAAGAGACCCAGTACTTC
TRBJ1-2 | - | - | TRBV3-1/TRBV3-2 | CASSQGVGGEYNYGYTF | TGTGCCAGCAGCCAAGGCGTGGGGGGGGAATATAACTATGGCTACACCTTC
TRBJ2-7 | - | - | TRBV6-1 | CASNFRASLNEQYF | TGTGCCAGCAACTTTCGGGCCTCCTTGAACGAGCAGTACTTC
TRBJ1-2 | - | - | TRBV5-6 | CASSLTLSYGYTF | TGTGCCAGCAGCCTTACTCTAAGCTATGGCTACACCTTC
TRBJ1-4 | few | - | TRBV19 | CASTLRASTNEKLFF | TGTGCCAGTACTCTCAGGGCCTCAACTAATGAAAAACTGTTTTTT
TRBJ1-1 | - | - | TRBV10-3 | CAAREVNTEAFF | TGTGCCGCCCGCGAAGTGAACACTGAAGCTTTCTTT
TRBJ2-3 | - | TRBD1 | TRBV5-1 | CASSSLGQGKVTQYF | TGCGCCAGCAGCTCGCTCGGACAGGGAAAGGTTACGCAGTATTTT
TRBJ1-1 | few | - | TRBV5-1 | CASSLGGFDTEAFF | TGCGCCAGCAGCTTGGGAGGATTTGACACTGAAGCTTTCTTT
TRBJ1-5 | - | - | TRBV2 | CASSDGNQPQHF | TGTGCCAGCAGTGACGGAAATCAGCCCCAGCATTTT
TRBJ1-5 | - | TRBD1 | TRBV28 | CASSLRTGTGHQPQHF | TGTGCCAGCAGTTTAAGGACAGGGACGGGACATCAGCCCCAGCATTTT
TRBJ2-1 | - | TRBD2 | TRBV3-1/TRBV3-2 | CASSQTSGTSGTSEQFF | TGTGCCAGCAGCCAAACATCCGGGACTAGCGGGACCAGTGAGCAGTTCTTC
TRBJ2-7 | - | - | TRBV7-2 | CASSSRGEQYF | TGTGCCAGCAGCTCGAGGGGTGAGCAGTACTTC
TRBJ2-7 | - | - | TRBV19 | CASSSQGRFEQYF | TGTGCCAGTAGTTCACAGGGGAGGTTCGAGCAGTACTTC
TRBJ2-7 | - | - | TRBV5-1 | CASSPRAGAYEQYF | TGCGCCAGCAGCCCCCGGGCAGGGGCCTACGAGCAGTACTTC
TRBJ2-1 | - | TRBD1 | TRBV6-4 | CASSADRGLYNEQFF | TGTGCCAGCAGCGCGGACAGGGGACTGTACAATGAGCAGTTCTTC
TRBJ1-2 | - | - | TRBV6-1 | CASSGGGTGTPTGANYGYTF | TGTGCCAGCAGTGGGGGGGGGACCGGGACACCAACCGGGGCTAACTATGGCTACACCTTC
TRBJ2-3 | - | TRBD2 | TRBV19 | CASSITLAGGADTQYF | TGTGCCAGTAGTATCACACTAGCGGGGGGAGCAGATACGCAGTATTTT
TRBJ1-2 | - | - | TRBV4-2 | CASSQAPGRGSTYGYTF | TGTGCCAGCAGCCAAGCGCCCGGCCGGGGGAGCACCTATGGCTACACCTTC
TRBJ2-3 | few | - | TRBV11-3 | CASSLEGNTQYF | TGTGCCAGCAGCTTAGAAGGGAATACGCAGTATTTT
TRBJ1-6 | few | - | TRBV28 | CASTLQSYWAPLHF | TGTGCCAGCACCTTGCAGTCGTACTGGGCACCCCTCCACTTT
TRBJ2-5 | - | TRBD2 | TRBV5-5 | CASSSTGGRETQYF | TGTGCCAGCAGCTCAACGGGGGGGCGAGAGACCCAGTACTTC
TRBJ2-1 | - | - | TRBV7-8 | CASSPSTSYNEQFF | TGTGCCAGCAGCCCGAGCACATCCTACAATGAGCAGTTCTTC
TRBJ1-2 | - | TRBD1 | TRBV3-1/TRBV3-2 | CASSQGTGVYGYTF | TGTGCCAGCAGCCAAGGGACAGGTGTCTATGGCTACACCTTC
TRBJ2-1 | - | - | TRBV6-6 | CASSYYGNQGGEQFF | TGTGCCAGCAGTTACTACGGGAACCAGGGGGGTGAGCAGTTCTTC
TRBJ1-2 | once | - | TRBV25-1 | CASSEIEGGGYTF | TGTGCCAGCAGTGAGATAGAAGGGGGAGGCTACACCTTC
TRBJ2-6 | once | TRBD1 | TRBV5-1 | CASSFDRVYSGANVLTF | TGCGCCAGCAGCTTCGACAGGGTATACTCTGGGGCCAACGTCCTGACTTTC
TRBJ1-1 | - | - | TRBV5-5 | CASSLQVRGGTEAFF | TGTGCCAGCAGCTTACAGGTCAGAGGCGGCACTGAAGCTTTCTTT
TRBJ2-2 | - | TRBD1 | TRBV2 | CASTTGQYTGELFF | TGTGCCAGCACGACAGGGCAATACACCGGGGAGCTGTTTTTT
TRBJ2-1 | - | TRBD2 | TRBV7-9 | CASSWTSFYNEQFF | TGTGCCAGCAGCTGGACTAGCTTCTACAATGAGCAGTTCTTC
TRBJ2-5 | - | TRBD1 | TRBV28 | CASSLWGTGQETQYF | TGTGCCAGCAGTTTATGGGGGACAGGGCAAGAGACCCAGTACTTC
TRBJ1-1 | - | TRBD1 | TRBV20-1 | CSVLGQIGAFF | TGCAGTGTATTGGGACAGATCGGGGCTTTCTTT
TRBJ2-5 | - | TRBD2 | TRBV11-2 | CASSLSRGGWETQYF | TGTGCCAGCAGCTTATCCCGGGGGGGATGGGAGACCCAGTACTTC
TRBJ2-4 | - | TRBD1 | TRBV6-1 | CASSEGQGAPAKNIQYF | TGTGCCAGCAGTGAGGGACAGGGGGCGCCCGCCAAAAACATTCAGTACTTC
TRBJ1-5 | - | - | TRBV6-5 | CAVGGQDQPQHF | TGTGCCGTGGGGGGGCAGGACCAGCCCCAGCATTTT
TRBJ2-7 | - | TRBD1 | TRBV7-8 | CASSLARTGAYEQYF | TGTGCCAGCAGCTTAGCGAGGACAGGGGCCTACGAGCAGTACTTC
TRBJ2-3 | once | TRBD2 | TRBV12-5 | CASAPATGGGADTQYF | TGTGCTAGTGCCCCAGCAACTGGTGGGGGGGCAGATACGCAGTATTTT
TRBJ1-6 | - | - | TRBV19 | CASSPELGNILSPLHF | TGTGCCAGTAGCCCCGAATTGGGAAACATTCTTTCACCCCTCCACTTT
TRBJ1-5 | - | - | TRBV6-1 | CASSEGGRQPQHF | TGTGCCAGCAGTGAAGGAGGGAGGCAGCCCCAGCATTTT
TRBJ1-2 | - | TRBD1 | TRBV7-2 | CASSADRVLVGYTF | TGTGCCAGCAGCGCGGACAGGGTGCTAGTCGGCTACACCTTC
TRBJ2-1 | - | - | TRBV4-1 | CASSQQQGNEQFF | TGCGCCAGCAGCCAACAGCAGGGCAATGAGCAGTTCTTC
TRBJ2-3 | - | TRBD2 | TRBV9 | CASSVGIAGAGDTQYF | TGTGCCAGCAGCGTAGGTATAGCGGGAGCGGGAGATACGCAGTATTTT
TRBJ1-4 | - | TRBD1 | TRBV19 | CASWDRTNEKLFF | TGTGCCAGTTGGGACAGAACTAATGAAAAACTGTTTTTT
TRBJ1-1 | once | TRBD1 | TRBV15 | CATSQTGGVKSTEAFF | TGTGCCACCAGCCAAACAGGGGGCGTTAAGAGCACTGAAGCTTTCTTT